The next 19 T cell receptor beta chains were all read from a single sample in a study of tissue T cells after allogeneic stem cell transplantation. The protocol was immunoSEQ multiplex PCR, while the TCRdb copy is restricted to in-frame clones and leaves out a portion. This sample has 8,000 or so clones, with around 40% found just once. Time point: mouse harvest day 7 after allogeneic transplant. Mouse grafts combined 10^7 T-cell-depleted bone marrow cells with 10^6 splenic CD5+ T cells. Material for sequencing was skin. The origin of the receptors is a female BALB/c mouse given C57BL/6 T cells with graft-versus-host disease after an allogeneic hematopoietic cell transplant.

This clone showed up just a few times. The germline and genes are mouse ones. The CDR3 end is not reached by the read, which stops 1 residue before it; the germline J gene fills it in. The chain recombines TRBV16 with TRBJ2-5, with 8 bases that match TRBD2. Germline values: CDR1 SGHSA, CDR2 FRNQAP. V lost 4 bases and J lost 6; bases outside the gene matches: 0. The CDR3 is 12 residues long. The CDR3 sequence: CASSSGGDTQYF. The sequenced part of the CDR3 DNA is TGTGCAAGCAGCTCTGGGGGGGACACCCAGTAC.

On this clone: Gene labels here are mouse ones. The read ends 1 residue shy of where the CDR3 ends; the end is completed using the germline J gene. The chain links TRBV4 to TRBJ2-4; D gene unclear. Germline assignment: CDR1 LGHDT and CDR2 YNNKQL (reference sequence). CDR3 length: 13 amino acids. The V end was cut by 3 bases, the J end by 0 bases, with 4 bases between. CDR3 sequence reads: CASSYSSQNTLYF. The DNA read from the CDR3 is TGTGCCAGCAGCTATAGTAGTCAAAACACCTTGTAC.

With regard to this clone: Gene names denote mouse genes. Read data end 1 residue before the CDR3 end; the end is taken from the germline J gene. This chain joins TRBV1 and TRBJ2-1; 8 positions agree with TRBD2. V lost 2 bases to trimming and J lost 6 bases; unmatched junction nucleotides: 3. CDR3 length: 14 residues. Germline CDR1 reads NSQYPW; CDR2 reads LRSPGD (reference sequence). The CDR3 loop reads CTCSARGGAAEQFF. The covered CDR3 bases are TGCACCTGCAGTGCAAGGGGGGGGGCTGCTGAGCAGTTC.

Of note for this clone: Gene names denote mouse genes. The missing CDR3 end, 1 residue past where the read stops, is filled in from the germline J gene. The genes are TRBV29 and TRBJ1-6; TRBD1 agrees at 9 bases. TRBJ1-6 carries the ORF label, with uncertain function. Germline CDR1 is MSHET and CDR2 is SYDVDS. The CDR3 is 12 amino acids. V was pared by 2 bases and J by 13 bases, with 0 bases of the junction left unmatched. CDR3 amino acids: CASSLTGGPLYF. The sequenced CDR3 bases are TGTGCTAGCAGTTTAACAGGGGGCCCCCTCTAC.

With respect to this clone: Mouse gene names apply. The CDR3 end falls 1 residue outside the read, so it is completed with the germline J gene. The chain combines TRBV1 with TRBJ1-4; perhaps TRBD1 as D (5 bases). The CDR3 runs 15 residues. CDR1 and CDR2 (germline): NSQYPW, LRSPGD (reference sequence). V was clipped by 0 bases and J by 1 base, with 6 bases between them. The CDR3: CTCSADDSSNERLFF. The part of the CDR3 DNA that was read is TGCACCTGCAGTGCAGATGACAGTTCCAACGAAAGATTATTT. The full variable domain, in which reference TRBV1 and TRBJ1-4 provide the parts outside the CDR3, is VTLLEQNPRWRLVPRGQAVNLRCILKNSQYPWMSWYQQDLQKQLQWLFTLRSPGDKEVKSLPGADYLATRVTDTELRLQVANMSQGRTLYCTCSADDSSNERLFFGHGTKLSVL.

To note about this clone: Germline and genes: mouse. The CDR3 extends 1 residue past the end of the read, so its final part is completed from the germline J gene. The rearrangement joins TRBV26 to TRBJ2-4, with no clear D. The ends were cut back, 3 bases at V and 4 bases at J, with 5 bases in the middle. Germline CDR1 and CDR2: KGHPV and FQNQEV (reference sequence). The CDR3 is 12 amino acids. The sequenced part of the CDR3 DNA is TGTGCCAGCAGTCTACAAGAAAACACCTTGTAC. Protein sequence: CASSLQENTLY. The entire CDR3 sequence reads CASSLQENTLYF. The whole variable domain, remainder taken from reference TRBV26 and TRBJ2-4, is NSKVIQTPRYLVKGQGQKAKMRCIPEKGHPVVFWYQQNKNNEFKFLINFQNQEVLQQIDMTEKRFSAECPSNSPCSLEIQSSEAGDSALYLCASSLQENTLYFGAGTRLSVL.

Concerning this clone: Genes and germline come from the mouse. The read is 1 residue too short to cover the CDR3 end, so that end is filled in from the germline J gene. The rearrangement joins TRBV23 to TRBJ1-4; whether TRBD1, the table's D call, matches the DNA was not checked. The CDR3 runs to 14 residues. CDR1 and CDR2 (germline): KGHTA, FQNQQP. Partial CDR3 DNA: TGCTCCAGCAGGACAGGGATTTCCAACGAAAGATTATTT. Translating it yields CSSRTGISNERLF. The full CDR3 sequence reads CSSRTGISNERLFF.

This clone was seen only a few times. All gene names here are mouse names. The CDR3 extends 1 residue past the end of the read, so its final part is completed from the germline J gene. The rearrangement uses TRBV19 and TRBJ2-7; 10 bases fit TRBD2. The junction had 5 bases not matched to a gene; V was cut back by 5 bases and J by 0 bases. This CDR3 is 15 amino acids long. Germline assignment: CDR1 FNHDT and CDR2 SITEND (reference sequence). CDR3 sequence reads: CASSPGLGSSYEQYF. The CDR3 DNA, read in part, is TGTGCCAGCAGCCCGGGACTGGGGAGCTCCTATGAACAGTAC. Full variable domain (missing parts from reference TRBV19 and TRBJ2-7): GGIITQTPKFLIGQEGQKLTLKCQQNFNHDTMYWYRQDSGKGLRLIYYSITENDLQKGDLSEGYDASREKKSSFSLTVTSAQKNEMAVFLCASSPGLGSSYEQYFGPGTRLTVL.

On this clone itself: Genes and germline are mouse. The CDR3 end lies 1 residue beyond the end of the read and is filled in from the germline J gene. This chain joins TRBV3 and TRBJ2-7; TRBD2 might be the D (5 bases). V was cut by 0 bases and J by 6 bases, with 6 bases left in between. The CDR3 sequence is 12 residues long. Germline CDR1 SNHLY, CDR2 FYNGKV (reference sequence). CDR3 region: CASSLALVEQYF. The sequenced CDR3 bases are TGTGCCAGCAGCTTAGCACTGGTTGAACAGTAC.

This clone showed up just a few times. Genes here carry mouse names. The DNA ends 1 residue before the CDR3 does, and the rest of the CDR3 is filled in from the germline J gene. The gene calls are TRBV26 and TRBJ1-4, with D tentatively TRBD1 (6 bases). V was cut by 4 bases and J by 5 bases, with 11 bases left in between. Germline V gene lookup returns CDR1 KGHPV and CDR2 FQNQEV (reference sequence). This CDR3 region has 14 residues. The part of the CDR3 DNA that was read is TGTGCCAGCAGTCCCCGGGACACTAACGAAAGATTATTT. It specifies CASSPRDTNERLF. The complete CDR3 sequence is CASSPRDTNERLFF.

Remarks on this clone: Mouse names are used for the genes. With the read ending 1 residue before the CDR3 end, the germline J gene is used to fill in that end. The chain employs TRBV24 and TRBJ1-2; 8 bases agree with TRBD1. V was pared by 0 bases and J by 0 bases, with 3 bases of the junction left unmatched. The CDR3 totals 16 residues. Germline V gene sequence: CDR1 KGHTA, CDR2 FRNEEI. CDR3 residues: CASSLYRGQANSDYTF. The DNA read from the CDR3 is TGTGCCAGCAGTCTGTATAGGGGACAGGCAAACTCCGACTACACC.

This clone appeared once. Gene names and germline match the mouse. The read ends 1 residue shy of where the CDR3 ends; the end is completed using the germline J gene. The rearrangement joins TRBV3 to TRBJ2-1; 7 bases agree with TRBD1. CDR1 SNHLY and CDR2 FYNGKV come from the germline V gene (reference sequence). This CDR3 is 14 amino acids long. The ends lost 5 bases at V and 1 base at J; junction bases unmatched: 2. CDR3 sequence: CASSATGNYAEQFF. The sequenced part of the CDR3 DNA is TGTGCCAGCAGCGCGACAGGGAACTATGCTGAGCAGTTC.

A note on this clone: The genes and germline here are from mouse. The CDR3 extends 1 residue past the end of the read, so its final part is completed from the germline J gene. The chain uses TRBV5 and TRBJ2-5; D unresolved. Germline CDR1 and CDR2: LGHNA and YNLKQL (reference sequence). V gave up 7 bases and J gave up 0 bases, with 8 bases separating them. This CDR3 is 13 amino acids long. The CDR3 sequence: CASKGFNQDTQYF. The DNA read from the CDR3 is TGTGCCAGCAAGGGCTTTAACCAAGACACCCAGTAC.

On this clone itself: Mouse germline and gene names are used. From the germline J gene comes the end of the CDR3, since the read stops 1 residue before it. V usage is TRBV3 and J usage is TRBJ1-1; 7 nucleotides line up with TRBD1. The length of the CDR3 is 13 residues. The V and J ends lost 5 bases and 1 base, in that order; junction bases with no gene match: 1. Germline V gene sequence: CDR1 SNHLY, CDR2 FYNGKV (reference sequence). The CDR3 sequence is CASSRQGNTEVFF. CDR3 DNA, as far as it was read: TGTGCCAGCAGCCGACAGGGGAACACAGAAGTCTTC.

About this clone: Genes and germline are mouse. The read stops 1 residue short of the end of the CDR3; the missing end is completed from the germline J gene. This rearrangement joins TRBV20 to TRBJ2-1; TRBD1 aligns across 8 bases. The junction had 1 base not matched to a gene; V was cut back by 0 bases and J by 6 bases. CDR1 and CDR2 from the germline V gene are GFQATS and STVNSAI. CDR3 length equals 13 residues. The part of the CDR3 DNA that was read is TGTGGTGCTAGGGACAGGGGGCGTGCTGAGCAGTTC. This gives the protein CGARDRGRAEQF. The full CDR3 protein reads CGARDRGRAEQFF.

This clone came up a few times. Gene labels here are mouse ones. Coverage ceases 1 residue before the CDR3 finishes, and the germline J gene fills in the end. The chain links TRBV13-3 to TRBJ1-5; no reliable D call. CDR1 is NNHDY and CDR2 is SYVADS in the germline V gene. The CDR3 contains 12 residues. V was shortened by 1 base and J by 3 bases, with 2 bases between the two germline ends. CDR3 DNA (partial): TGTGCCAGCAGTGATACCAACCAGGCTCCGCTT. Protein product: CASSDTNQAPL. Given in full, the CDR3 is CASSDTNQAPLF.

In the case of this clone: The gene names given are mouse names. The read terminates 1 residue before the CDR3 end, so the remaining end is supplied by the germline J gene. V is TRBV3 and J is TRBJ2-2; 10 nucleotides match TRBD1. V was pared by 4 bases and J by 8 bases, with 1 base of the junction left unmatched. The germline CDR1 and CDR2 sequences are SNHLY and FYNGKV (reference sequence). The CDR3 has 13 amino acids. CDR3 protein: CASSWDRGGQLYF. The sequenced CDR3 bases are TGTGCCAGCAGCTGGGACAGGGGTGGGCAGCTCTAC.

With respect to this clone: Gene names and germline refer to mouse. The sequence runs out 1 residue before the end of the CDR3; the remainder is reconstructed from the germline J gene. The chain has TRBV13-2 and TRBJ2-5, with TRBD2 matching over 7 bases. CDR3 length: 12 residues. The junction had 2 bases not matched to a gene; V was cut back by 0 bases and J by 10 bases. Germline lookup yields CDR1 NNHNN and CDR2 SYGAGS (reference sequence). The sequenced part of the CDR3 DNA is TGTGCCAGCGGTGATGCACTGGGGCCCCAGTAC. Translated: CASGDALGPQY. The whole CDR3 sequence is CASGDALGPQYF.

This clone counts as medium-sized. The genes are named according to mouse. The sequence runs out 1 residue before the end of the CDR3; the remainder is reconstructed from the germline J gene. The rearrangement uses TRBV2 and TRBJ1-6, with D perhaps TRBD1 (5 bases). TRBJ1-6 carries the ORF label, with uncertain function. The CDR3 has 15 residues. V lost 1 base to trimming and J lost 5 bases, with 9 bases between them. Per germline, CDR1 LGHNA and CDR2 YSYQKL. The CDR3 bases that were read are TGTGCCAGCAGCCAAGGACAAGGGGATAATTCGCCCCTCTAC. This gives the protein CASSQGQGDNSPLY. The entire CDR3 reads CASSQGQGDNSPLYF.